This T cell receptor beta chain was sequenced during a study of CD8 T cells in Susac syndrome. CDR1 is PRHDT, CDR2 FYEKMQ, per germline (reference sequence). This CDR3 has 12 residues. The V gene lost 4 bases and the J gene lost 5 bases, with 8 bases spanning the gap. Random hexamers were used to reverse transcribe an amount of roughly 0.45 to 1 ug RNA. TCRdb reanalysed the immunoSEQ multiplex PCR reads using MiXCR and keeps one entry per CDR3 protein. The sample yields hundreds of thousands of distinct CDR3 sequences, 92% seen once. TEMRA cells underwent FACS enrichment and CD8+ and CD4+ T cells underwent negative isolation.

The sequence derives from a human donor with multiple sclerosis. Input material: CD8+ T cells from PBMCs. V gene TRBV13 combines with J gene TRBJ1-2; D not certain. In DNA form, the CDR3 reads TGTGCCAGCAGCTCGCTCCTGTATGGCTACACCTTC. It translates to CASSSLLYGYTF. Looking up the rest from reference TRBV13 and TRBJ1-2 gives the full variable domain: AAGVIQSPRHLIKEKRETATLKCYPIPRHDTVYWYQQGPGQDPQFLISFYEKMQSDKGSIPDRFSAQQFSDYHSELNMSSLELGDSALYFCASSSLLYGYTFGSGTRLTVV.